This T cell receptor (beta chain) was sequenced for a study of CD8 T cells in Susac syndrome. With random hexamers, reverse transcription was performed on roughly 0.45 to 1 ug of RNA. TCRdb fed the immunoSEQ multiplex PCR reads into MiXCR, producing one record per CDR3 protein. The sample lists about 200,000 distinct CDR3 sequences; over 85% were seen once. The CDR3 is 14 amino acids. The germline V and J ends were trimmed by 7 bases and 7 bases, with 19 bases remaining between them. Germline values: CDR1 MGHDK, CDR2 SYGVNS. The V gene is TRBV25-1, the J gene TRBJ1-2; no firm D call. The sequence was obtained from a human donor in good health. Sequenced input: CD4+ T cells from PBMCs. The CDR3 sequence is CASTDPRKSSGYTF. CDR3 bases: TGTGCCAGCACTGACCCCAGGAAATCGAGTGGCTACACCTTC.